Presented here are 14 T cell receptor beta chains from one specimen sequenced in a study of T cells in Graves' hyperthyroidism and ophthalmopathy. The TCR beta CDR3 regions underwent amplification using RNA transcripts as the source. In the first-round RT-PCR of the TCR CDR3, the HTBI primer set was used. In TCRdb, the multiplex PCR reads were re-called with MiXCR into one record per CDR3 protein. The table lists under 400,000 distinct CDR3 sequences, more than 20% of them singletons. Material for sequencing was blood. The receptors were sampled from a man aged 50 or older with Graves' hyperthyroidism.

This clonotype was observed many times. The chain has TRBV2 and TRBJ1-1; possibly TRBD1 for D (6 bases). The germline gives CDR1 SNHLY, CDR2 FYNNEI. The CDR3 is made up of 13 amino acids. V lost 9 bases and J 0 bases, leaving 11 bases between the germline ends. The chain's CDR3 is CASSQGMNTEAFF. For the CDR3, the DNA is TGTGCCAGTTCACAGGGCATGAACACTGAAGCTTTCTTT.

This clonotype was observed at least ten times. This chain connects TRBV11-3 to TRBJ2-3; D unresolved. There are 14 residues in the CDR3. Trimming took off 1 base at V and 0 bases at J, with 5 bases between the two ends. Germline assignment: CDR1 SGHNT and CDR2 YENEEA. The CDR3 region is CASSLVRSTDTQYF. The CDR3 bases are TGTGCCAGCAGCTTAGTCAGAAGCACAGATACGCAGTATTTT.

This clonotype was counted many times. The chain combines TRBV5-1 with TRBJ2-3; D may be TRBD1 (5 bases). The germline V gene encodes CDR1 SGHRS and CDR2 YFSETQ. This CDR3 region has 15 residues. Trimming removed 0 bases from V and 2 bases from J, with 10 bases in between. CDR3 amino acids: CASSLEGQPTDTQYF. The CDR3 region has the DNA TGCGCCAGCAGCTTGGAGGGGCAACCCACAGATACGCAGTATTTT.

The table lists this clonotype with many counts. The chain joins TRBV5-1 to TRBJ2-1; 12 positions agree with TRBD2. J was trimmed by 2 bases and V by 5 bases; bases with no gene match: 2. CDR3 length: 15 amino acids. Germline assignment: CDR1 SGHRS and CDR2 YFSETQ. CDR3 in amino acids: CASRLAGGAYNEQFF. DNA for the CDR3: TGCGCCAGCAGACTAGCGGGAGGAGCCTACAATGAGCAGTTCTTC.

The gene calls are TRBV20-1 and TRBJ1-4, with D possibly matching TRBD1 (5 bases). V lost 0 bases, J lost 6 bases, and 14 bases lay in between. CDR1 and CDR2 from the germline V gene are DFQATT and SNEGSKA (reference sequence). The CDR3 runs 15 residues. Here the CDR3 DNA reads TGCAGTGCTAGAGATTTCCAGGGAGGCGATGAAAAACTGTTTTTT. Amino acids: CSARDFQGGDEKLFF.

This clonotype was picked up many times. The V call is TRBV20-1, the J call TRBJ2-3; D unclear. CDR3 length: 10 residues. CDR1 and CDR2 (germline): DFQATT, SNEGSKA (reference sequence). V was trimmed by 4 bases and J by 2 bases, leaving 1 base between them. The CDR3 nucleotides are TGCAGTGCTAACACAGATACGCAGTATTTT. Protein: CSANTDTQYF.

The chain links TRBV11-2 to TRBJ2-7; 8 bases are a match to TRBD2. Germline V lookup: CDR1 SGHAT, CDR2 FQNNGV. Unmatched junction bases numbered 8, after V lost 3 bases and J lost 4 bases. CDR3 size: 15 residues. CDR3 sequence (DNA): TGTGCCAGCAGCTTGTTTGGTAGCGGGATATACGAGCAGTACTTC. Translated, it gives CASSLFGSGIYEQYF.

This clonotype turned up a few times. The rearrangement uses TRBV6-1 and TRBJ2-2; D not certain. Germline assignment: CDR1 MNHNS and CDR2 SASEGT. This CDR3 spans 14 amino acids. V was shortened by 5 bases and J by 5 bases, with 12 bases between the two germline ends. The CDR3 bases are TGTGCCAGCAGTCACAAGGACGGAACCGGGGAGCTGTTTTTT. Protein sequence: CASSHKDGTGELFF.

The chain recombines TRBV28 with TRBJ1-4; D ambiguous. CDR1 and CDR2 (germline): MDHEN, SYDVKM. Deletions cut 4 bases from V and 6 bases from J, with 6 bases between. The CDR3 consists of 12 residues. CDR3 sequence (DNA): TGTGCCAGCAGTTGGGGAGATGAAAAACTGTTTTTT. The encoded protein is CASSWGDEKLFF.

A few counts support this clonotype. The chain joins TRBV10-3 to TRBJ2-7; 10 bases map to TRBD2. The CDR3 covers 15 residues. Germline V gene sequence: CDR1 ENHRY, CDR2 SYGVKD. With V trimmed by 4 bases and J by 3 bases, 6 bases remained unmatched. CDR3 loop: CAISASSGGYYEQYF. The CDR3 DNA reads as TGTGCCATCAGTGCTTCTAGCGGGGGTTACTACGAGCAGTACTTC.

There are many counts of this clonotype. The chain joins TRBV30 to TRBJ2-2; no reliable D call. Germline V gives CDR1 GTSNPN, CDR2 SVGIG (reference sequence). V was cut by 2 bases and J by 2 bases, with 9 bases left in between. This CDR3 is 14 amino acids long. CDR3: CAWSLAVNTGELFF. In DNA, the CDR3 is TGTGCCTGGAGTTTGGCAGTTAACACCGGGGAGCTGTTTTTT.

The chain joins TRBV7-9 to TRBJ2-2, with D unresolved. V lost 1 base and J 6 bases, leaving 6 bases between the germline ends. CDR3 length: 13 amino acids. In germline, CDR1 is SEHNR, CDR2 FQNEAQ (reference sequence). In DNA form, the CDR3 reads TGTGCCAGCAGCTTAGTCACGGCCGGGGAGCTGTTTTTT. Translated: CASSLVTAGELFF.

The chain has TRBV7-6 and TRBJ1-4, with TRBD1 identical over 7 bases. This CDR3 is built from 17 residues. Germline V gene lookup returns CDR1 SGHVS and CDR2 FNYEAQ. V shed 1 base, J shed 0 bases, and the junction held 5 bases outside the gene matches. The CDR3 bases are TGTGCCAGCAGCTTAGGGTCACAGGGGACAACTAATGAAAAACTGTTTTTT. Translated, it gives CASSLGSQGTTNEKLFF.

The rearrangement uses TRBV2 and TRBJ1-2; D not resolved. V dropped 8 bases and J dropped 10 bases, with 20 bases sitting between them. This CDR3 comprises 13 residues. Germline V lookup: CDR1 SNHLY, CDR2 FYNNEI. The CDR3 loop reads CASSDGSPVDYTF. CDR3 in DNA: TGTGCCAGCTCAGATGGGTCCCCTGTAGACTACACCTTC.